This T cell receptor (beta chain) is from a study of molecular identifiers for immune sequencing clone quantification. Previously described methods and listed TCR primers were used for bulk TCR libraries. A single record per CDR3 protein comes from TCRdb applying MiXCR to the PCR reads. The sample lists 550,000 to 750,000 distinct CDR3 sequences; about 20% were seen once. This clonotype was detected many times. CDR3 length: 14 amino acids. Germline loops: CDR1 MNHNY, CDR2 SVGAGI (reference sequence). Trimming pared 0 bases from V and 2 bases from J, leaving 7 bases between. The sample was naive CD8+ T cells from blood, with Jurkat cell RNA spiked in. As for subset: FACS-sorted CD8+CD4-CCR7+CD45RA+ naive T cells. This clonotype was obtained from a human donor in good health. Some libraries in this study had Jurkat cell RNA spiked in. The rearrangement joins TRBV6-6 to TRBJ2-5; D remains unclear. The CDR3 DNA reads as TGTGCCAGCAGTTACTCGTGGGAACAAGAGACCCAGTACTTC. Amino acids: CASSYSWEQETQYF.